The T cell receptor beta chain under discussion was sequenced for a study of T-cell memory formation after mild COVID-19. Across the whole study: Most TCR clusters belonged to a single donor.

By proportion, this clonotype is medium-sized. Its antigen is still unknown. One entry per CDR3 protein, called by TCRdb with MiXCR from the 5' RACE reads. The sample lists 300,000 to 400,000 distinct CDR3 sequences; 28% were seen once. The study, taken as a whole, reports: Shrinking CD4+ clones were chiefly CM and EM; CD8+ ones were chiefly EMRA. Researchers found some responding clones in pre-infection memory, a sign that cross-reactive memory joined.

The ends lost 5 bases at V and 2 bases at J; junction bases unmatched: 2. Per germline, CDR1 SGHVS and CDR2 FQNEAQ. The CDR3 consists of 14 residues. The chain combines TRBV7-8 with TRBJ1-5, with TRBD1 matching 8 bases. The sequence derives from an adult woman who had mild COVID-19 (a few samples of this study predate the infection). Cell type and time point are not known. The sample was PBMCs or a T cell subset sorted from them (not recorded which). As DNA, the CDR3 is TGTGCCAGCAGCCCGGGACAGGGCAATCAGCCCCAGCATTTT. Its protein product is CASSPGQGNQPQHF. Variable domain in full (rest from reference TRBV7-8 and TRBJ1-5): GAGVSQSPRYKVAKRGQDVALRCDPISGHVSLFWYQQALGQGPEFLTYFQNEAQLDKSGLPSDRFFAERPEGSVSTLKIQRTQQEDSAVYLCASSPGQGNQPQHFGDGTRLSIL.